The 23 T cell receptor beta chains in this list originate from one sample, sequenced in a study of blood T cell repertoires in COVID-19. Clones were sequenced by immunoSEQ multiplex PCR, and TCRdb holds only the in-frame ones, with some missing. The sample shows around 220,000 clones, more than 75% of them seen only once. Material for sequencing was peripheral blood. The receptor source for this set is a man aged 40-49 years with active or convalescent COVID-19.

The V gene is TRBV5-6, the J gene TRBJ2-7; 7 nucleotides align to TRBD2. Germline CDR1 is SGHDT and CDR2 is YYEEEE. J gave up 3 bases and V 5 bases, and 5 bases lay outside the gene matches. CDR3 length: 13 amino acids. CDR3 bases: TGTGCCAGCAGTGGGGGGGACCACTACGAGCAGTACTTC. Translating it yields CASSGGDHYEQYF.

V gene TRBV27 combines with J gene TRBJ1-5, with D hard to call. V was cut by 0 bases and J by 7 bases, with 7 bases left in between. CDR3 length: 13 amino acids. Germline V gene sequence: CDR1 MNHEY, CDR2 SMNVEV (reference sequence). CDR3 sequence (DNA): TGTGCCAGCAGTTTATCCCTATCGCAGCCCCAGCATTTT. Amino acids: CASSLSLSQPQHF.

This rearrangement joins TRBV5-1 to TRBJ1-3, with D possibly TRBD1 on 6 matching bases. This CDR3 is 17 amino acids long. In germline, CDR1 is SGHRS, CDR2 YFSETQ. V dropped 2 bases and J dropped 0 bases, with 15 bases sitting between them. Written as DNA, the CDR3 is TGCGCCAGCAGCTTAATACAGGGACCAAGCTCTGGAAACACCATATATTTT. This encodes CASSLIQGPSSGNTIYF.

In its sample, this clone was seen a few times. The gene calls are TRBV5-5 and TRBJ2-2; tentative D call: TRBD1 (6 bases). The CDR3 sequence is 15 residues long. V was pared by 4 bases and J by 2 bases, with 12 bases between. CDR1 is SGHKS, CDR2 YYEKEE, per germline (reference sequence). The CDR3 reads CASSLLTGNTGELFF. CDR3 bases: TGTGCCAGCAGCCTACTGACAGGCAACACCGGGGAGCTGTTTTTT.

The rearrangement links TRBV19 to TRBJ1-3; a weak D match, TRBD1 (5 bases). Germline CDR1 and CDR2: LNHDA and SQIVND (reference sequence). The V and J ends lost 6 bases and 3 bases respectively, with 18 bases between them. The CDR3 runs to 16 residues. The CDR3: CASSPSQGIIGNTIYF. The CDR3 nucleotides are TGTGCCAGTAGCCCGAGCCAGGGCATCATTGGAAACACCATATATTTT.

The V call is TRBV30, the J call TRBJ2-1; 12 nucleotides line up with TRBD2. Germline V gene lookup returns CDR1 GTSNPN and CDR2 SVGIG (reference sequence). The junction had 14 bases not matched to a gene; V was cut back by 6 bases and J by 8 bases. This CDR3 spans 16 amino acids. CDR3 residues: CACPSGRAAGVDEQFF. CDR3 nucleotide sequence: TGTGCCTGCCCTAGCGGGAGGGCCGCGGGGGTTGATGAGCAGTTCTTC.

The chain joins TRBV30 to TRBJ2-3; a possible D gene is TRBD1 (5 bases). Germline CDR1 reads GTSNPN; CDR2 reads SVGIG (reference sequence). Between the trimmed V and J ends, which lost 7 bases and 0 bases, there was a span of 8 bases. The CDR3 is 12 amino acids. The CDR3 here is CASDISTDTQYF. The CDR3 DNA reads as TGTGCCTCGGACATCAGCACAGATACGCAGTATTTT. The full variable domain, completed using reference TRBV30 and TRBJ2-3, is SQTIHQWPATLVQPVGSPLSLECTVEGTSNPNLYWYRQAAGRGLQLLFYSVGIGQISSEVPQNLSASRPQDRQFILSSKKLLLSDSGFYLCASDISTDTQYFGPGTRLTVL.

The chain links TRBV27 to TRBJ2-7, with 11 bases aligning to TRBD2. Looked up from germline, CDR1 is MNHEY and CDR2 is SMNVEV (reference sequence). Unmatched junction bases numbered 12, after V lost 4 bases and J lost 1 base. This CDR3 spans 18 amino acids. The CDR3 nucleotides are TGTGCCAGCAGTTGGGGGACTAGCGGTTCCCTAAAATCCTACGAGCAGTACTTC. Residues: CASSWGTSGSLKSYEQYF.

The CDR3 sequence: CASSPDGSWGYTF. In DNA, the CDR3 is TGTGCCAGCTCACCAGACGGGTCTTGGGGCTACACCTTC. The chain uses TRBV18 and TRBJ1-2, with D unresolved. With 2 bases removed from V and 8 bases from J, the gap between germline ends came to 12 bases. This CDR3 comprises 13 residues. CDR1 is KGHSH and CDR2 is LQKENI in the germline V gene.

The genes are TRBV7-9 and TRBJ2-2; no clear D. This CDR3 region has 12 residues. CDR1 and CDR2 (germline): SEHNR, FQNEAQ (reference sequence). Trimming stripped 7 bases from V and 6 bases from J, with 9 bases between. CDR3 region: CASIIRAGELFF. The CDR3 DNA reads TGTGCCAGCATCATCCGGGCCGGGGAGCTGTTTTTT.

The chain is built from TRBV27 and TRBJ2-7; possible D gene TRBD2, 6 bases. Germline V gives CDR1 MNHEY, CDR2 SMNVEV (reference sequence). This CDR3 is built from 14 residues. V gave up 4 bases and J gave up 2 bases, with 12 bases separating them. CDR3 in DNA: TGTGCCAGCAGTTCCAAGACTAGGCCCTACGAGCAGTACTTC. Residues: CASSSKTRPYEQYF.

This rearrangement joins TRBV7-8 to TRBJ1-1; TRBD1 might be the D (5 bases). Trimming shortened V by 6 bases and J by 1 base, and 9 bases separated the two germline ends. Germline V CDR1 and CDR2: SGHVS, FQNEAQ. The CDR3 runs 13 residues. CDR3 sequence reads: CASSNTGNTEAFF. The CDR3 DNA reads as TGTGCCAGCAGTAATACAGGGAACACTGAAGCTTTCTTT. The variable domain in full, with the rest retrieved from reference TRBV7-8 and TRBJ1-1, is GAGVSQSPRYKVAKRGQDVALRCDPISGHVSLFWYQQALGQGPEFLTYFQNEAQLDKSGLPSDRFFAERPEGSVSTLKIQRTQQEDSAVYLCASSNTGNTEAFFGQGTRLTVV.

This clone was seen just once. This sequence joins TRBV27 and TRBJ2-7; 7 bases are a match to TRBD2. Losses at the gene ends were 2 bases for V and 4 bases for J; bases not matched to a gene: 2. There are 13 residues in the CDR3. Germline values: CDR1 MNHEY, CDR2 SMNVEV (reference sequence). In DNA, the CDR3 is TGTGCCAGCAGTTTAGGGGGGGTGTACGAGCAGTACTTC. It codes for CASSLGGVYEQYF.

As DNA, the CDR3 is TGTGCCAGCACCACCAGGGGAACTGGAAACACCATATATTTT. Translation gives CASTTRGTGNTIYF. The chain links TRBV28 to TRBJ1-3; tentative D call: TRBD1 (6 bases). This CDR3 is built from 14 residues. The germline gives CDR1 MDHEN, CDR2 SYDVKM. Trimming shortened V by 7 bases and J by 2 bases, and 12 bases separated the two germline ends.

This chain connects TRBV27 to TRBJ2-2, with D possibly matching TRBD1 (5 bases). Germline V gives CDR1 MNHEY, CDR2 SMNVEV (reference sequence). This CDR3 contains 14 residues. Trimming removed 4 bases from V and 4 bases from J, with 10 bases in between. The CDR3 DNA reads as TGTGCCAGCAGTTCCAACAGGCGCACCGGGGAGCTGTTTTTT. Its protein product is CASSSNRRTGELFF.

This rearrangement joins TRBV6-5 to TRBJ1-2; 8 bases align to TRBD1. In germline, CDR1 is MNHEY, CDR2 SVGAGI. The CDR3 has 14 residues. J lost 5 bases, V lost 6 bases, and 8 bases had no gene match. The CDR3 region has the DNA TGTGCCAGCAGACCAGGGGGCCGGGGGTATGGCTACACCTTC. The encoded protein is CASRPGGRGYGYTF.

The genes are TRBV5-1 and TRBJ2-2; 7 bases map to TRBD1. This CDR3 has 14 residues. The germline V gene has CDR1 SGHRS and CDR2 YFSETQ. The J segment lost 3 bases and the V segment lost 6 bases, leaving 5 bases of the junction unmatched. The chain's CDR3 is CASTTGDYTGELFF. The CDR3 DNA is TGCGCCAGCACAACAGGGGATTACACCGGGGAGCTGTTTTTT.

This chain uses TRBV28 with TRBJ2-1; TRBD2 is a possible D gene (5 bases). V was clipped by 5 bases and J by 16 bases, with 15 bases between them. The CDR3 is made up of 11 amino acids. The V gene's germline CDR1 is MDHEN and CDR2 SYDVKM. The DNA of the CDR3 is TGTGCCAGCAGTCCCGGACTTGGTCGATTCTTC. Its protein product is CASSPGLGRFF.

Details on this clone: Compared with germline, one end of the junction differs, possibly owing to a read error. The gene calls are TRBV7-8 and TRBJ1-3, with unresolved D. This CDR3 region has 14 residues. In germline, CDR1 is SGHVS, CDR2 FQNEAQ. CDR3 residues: CAGSRLGFGNTIYF. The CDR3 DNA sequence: TGTGCCGGCAGCCGACTGGGCTTCGGAAACACCATATATTTT.

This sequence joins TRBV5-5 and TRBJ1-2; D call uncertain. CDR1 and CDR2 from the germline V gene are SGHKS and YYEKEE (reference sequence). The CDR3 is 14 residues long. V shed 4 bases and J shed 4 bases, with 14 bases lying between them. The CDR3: CASSAGPRVYGYTF. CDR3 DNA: TGTGCCAGCAGCGCCGGCCCGAGGGTCTATGGCTACACCTTC.

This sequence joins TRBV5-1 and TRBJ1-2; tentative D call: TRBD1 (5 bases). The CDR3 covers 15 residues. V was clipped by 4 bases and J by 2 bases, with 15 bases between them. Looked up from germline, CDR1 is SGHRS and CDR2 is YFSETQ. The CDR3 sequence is CASSRSGGRNYGYTF. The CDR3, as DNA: TGCGCCAGCAGCCGATCCGGGGGAAGAAACTATGGCTACACCTTC.

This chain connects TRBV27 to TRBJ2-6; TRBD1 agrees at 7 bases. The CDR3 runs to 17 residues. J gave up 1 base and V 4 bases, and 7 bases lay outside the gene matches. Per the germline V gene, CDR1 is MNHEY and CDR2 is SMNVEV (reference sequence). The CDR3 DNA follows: TGTGCCAGCAGTTCACCACACAGGGGTTCTGGGGCCAACGTCCTGACTTTC. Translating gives CASSSPHRGSGANVLTF.

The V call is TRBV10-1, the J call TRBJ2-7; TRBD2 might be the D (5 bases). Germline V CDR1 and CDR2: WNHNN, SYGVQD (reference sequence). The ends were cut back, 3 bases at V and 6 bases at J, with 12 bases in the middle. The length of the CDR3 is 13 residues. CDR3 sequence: CASSDLGGLEQYF. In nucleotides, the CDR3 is TGCGCCAGCAGTGACCTCGGCGGACTCGAGCAGTACTTC.